A single sample is the source of the 22 T cell receptor beta chains below, sequenced in a study of Ad26.COV2.S vaccination and SARS-CoV-2 variants. Sequenced by immunoSEQ multiplex PCR; TCRdb stores in-frame clones only, minus some. Of around 400,000 clones listed, approximately 90% are singletons. Treatment reported: 15 to 20 received Ad26.COV2.S at low or high dose, single or two shots; about five received placebo; per-sample allocation not given. Day 63 after the first vaccine or placebo injection was the time point for sampling. Material: peripheral blood, obtained in a trial of Ad26.COV2.S vaccine versus placebo. These receptors were collected from a person aged 18-65 years who received the Ad26.COV2.S COVID-19 vaccine or a placebo.

The chain couples TRBV2 to TRBJ2-4; the D is unclear. CDR3 length: 13 residues. Trimming took off 3 bases at V and 6 bases at J, with 9 bases between the two ends. Germline CDR1 reads SNHLY; CDR2 reads FYNNEI. The CDR3 nucleotides read TGTGCCAGCAGTGAGCGGAAAGGAAACATTCAGTACTTC. Translated, it gives CASSERKGNIQYF.

The CDR3 region has the DNA TGTGCCAGCAGCCTAACGTACAGGCAATATCCCCAGTTGAAGACCCAGTACTTC. This codes for CASSLTYRQYPQLKTQYF. V is TRBV21-1 and J is TRBJ2-5; the table gives TRBD1 as D, unverified against the DNA. TRBV21-1 is a pseudogene. CDR3 length equals 18 residues.

The rearrangement links TRBV7-2 to TRBJ1-2; TRBD1 is a possible D gene (5 bases). This CDR3 comprises 13 residues. The germline CDR1 and CDR2 sequences are SGHTA and FQGNSA. With 5 bases removed from V and 4 bases from J, the gap between germline ends came to 11 bases. CDR3 DNA: TGTGCCAGCAGCCGCGGGGGGGGCTATGGCTACACCTTC. Translated: CASSRGGGYGYTF.

V usage is TRBV6-1 and J usage is TRBJ2-2; no reliable D call. V shed 2 bases and J shed 10 bases, with 11 bases lying between them. The germline V gene encodes CDR1 MNHNS and CDR2 SASEGT. This CDR3 comprises 13 residues. DNA of the CDR3: TGTGCCAGCAGTGAATCGGCCGCGCAGGAGCTGTTTTTT. Its translation is CASSESAAQELFF.

The chain uses TRBV27 and TRBJ2-4; the D gene could be TRBD1 or TRBD2 (5 bases each). This CDR3 is 16 amino acids long. Trimming pared 7 bases from V and 5 bases from J, leaving 21 bases between. In germline, CDR1 is MNHEY, CDR2 SMNVEV (reference sequence). The DNA of the CDR3 is TGTGCCAGCACCTCAGGCAGCCAACGAGGGGAAAACATTCAGTACTTC. Translation gives CASTSGSQRGENIQYF.

This sequence joins TRBV5-1 and TRBJ2-2; a weak D match, TRBD1 (6 bases). V was cut by 0 bases and J by 4 bases, with 10 bases left in between. Germline V lookup: CDR1 SGHRS, CDR2 YFSETQ. The CDR3 runs to 15 residues. The CDR3 nucleotides read TGCGCCAGCAGCTTGGATGGACAGTCCACCGGGGAGCTGTTTTTT. It encodes CASSLDGQSTGELFF.

This chain joins TRBV4-2 and TRBJ2-7; the D gene is possibly TRBD1 (5 bases). Trimming shortened V by 0 bases and J by 0 bases, and 9 bases separated the two germline ends. The CDR3 covers 15 residues. The V gene's germline CDR1 is LGHNA and CDR2 YNFKEQ. This CDR3 is CASSQEQDVSYEQYF. The DNA of the CDR3 is TGTGCCAGCAGCCAAGAACAGGACGTCTCCTACGAGCAGTACTTC.

DNA of the CDR3: TGCGCCAGAACAGGGGCTGGGAACACTGAAGCTTTCTTT. It codes for CARTGAGNTEAFF. The rearrangement joins TRBV23-1 to TRBJ1-1, with TRBD1 identical over 7 bases. TRBV23-1 is labeled an ORF, and its function is uncertain. V gave up 9 bases and J gave up 1 base; unmatched junction bases: 5. This CDR3 spans 13 amino acids.

Only one count was recorded for this clone. V gene TRBV5-4 combines with J gene TRBJ2-6; D is possibly TRBD1 (5 bases). The V gene's germline CDR1 is SGHNT and CDR2 YYREEE (reference sequence). V gave up 0 bases and J gave up 0 bases, with 7 bases separating them. The CDR3 is made up of 16 amino acids. CDR3 in amino acids: CASSLGRGSGANVLTF. For the CDR3, the DNA is TGTGCCAGCAGCTTGGGAAGGGGCTCTGGGGCCAACGTCCTGACTTTC.

This clone was detected only once. CDR3: CASSLEAGNQPQHF. CDR3 nucleotides: TGTGCCAGCAGCTTAGAGGCCGGCAATCAGCCCCAGCATTTT. The chain joins TRBV7-8 to TRBJ1-5; D remains ambiguous. Looked up from germline, CDR1 is SGHVS and CDR2 is FQNEAQ. This CDR3 region has 14 residues. Trimming pared 1 base from V and 2 bases from J, leaving 6 bases between. Full variable domain (remainder filled in from reference TRBV7-8 and TRBJ1-5): GAGVSQSPRYKVAKRGQDVALRCDPISGHVSLFWYQQALGQGPEFLTYFQNEAQLDKSGLPSDRFFAERPEGSVSTLKIQRTQQEDSAVYLCASSLEAGNQPQHFGDGTRLSIL.

V gene TRBV28 combines with J gene TRBJ1-5, with TRBD1 as a possible D gene (5 bases). The CDR3 runs to 13 residues. Germline V lookup: CDR1 MDHEN, CDR2 SYDVKM. Trimming left V 6 bases short and J 7 bases short, with 13 bases between. In DNA form, the CDR3 reads TGTGCCAGCAGCTCCAGGGAGGGCCAGCCCCAGCATTTT. Protein sequence: CASSSREGQPQHF.

The sample holds one count of this clone. This chain joins TRBV19 and TRBJ2-5; 9 nucleotides match TRBD2. Germline V CDR1 and CDR2: LNHDA, SQIVND (reference sequence). J was trimmed by 5 bases and V by 4 bases; bases with no gene match: 14. This CDR3 is 17 amino acids long. CDR3: CASSTIGISGRRETQYF. The CDR3 DNA is TGTGCCAGTAGTACCATAGGGATCAGCGGGAGGAGGGAGACCCAGTACTTC.

CDR3 amino acids: CASSPPPPDPTGELFF. The CDR3 DNA reads as TGTGCCAGCAGTCCTCCACCACCTGACCCAACCGGGGAGCTGTTTTTT. The chain employs TRBV28 and TRBJ2-2, with no clear D. Trimming took off 5 bases at V and 5 bases at J, with 18 bases between the two ends. CDR3 length equals 16 residues. Per germline, CDR1 MDHEN and CDR2 SYDVKM.

The chain joins TRBV19 to TRBJ1-2; maybe TRBD1 (6 bases). Trimming took 2 bases from V and 3 from J, leaving 10 bases between them. This CDR3 region has 14 residues. Germline values: CDR1 LNHDA, CDR2 SQIVND (reference sequence). The CDR3: CASSITGLDYGYTF. CDR3 nucleotide sequence: TGTGCCAGTAGTATAACAGGGCTGGACTATGGCTACACCTTC.

The chain carries TRBV7-9 and TRBJ1-1; 8 bases match TRBD1. V lost 5 bases, J lost 0 bases, and 14 bases stayed unmatched. Germline V gene data show CDR1 as SEHNR and CDR2 as FQNEAQ (reference sequence). The CDR3 runs 18 residues. CDR3 sequence: CASSPRTGMRRMNTEAFF. The DNA for the CDR3 is TGTGCCAGCAGCCCCCGGACAGGGATGCGCCGCATGAACACTGAAGCTTTCTTT. Together with reference TRBV7-9 and TRBJ1-1, the CDR3 gives the full variable domain: DTGVSQNPRHKITKRGQNVTFRCDPISEHNRLYWYRQTLGQGPEFLTYFQNEAQLEKSRLLSDRFSAERPKGSFSTLEIQRTEQGDSAMYLCASSPRTGMRRMNTEAFFGQGTRLTVV.

V and J are TRBV6-5 and TRBJ2-7; no firm D call. CDR3 length: 15 amino acids. Germline CDR1 is MNHEY and CDR2 is SVGAGI. V was pared by 8 bases and J by 0 bases, with 17 bases between. The CDR3 region has the DNA TGTGCCAGCGGGTCCGAGGCAGCGAACTCCTACGAGCAGTACTTC. It encodes CASGSEAANSYEQYF.

CDR3 coding DNA: TGTGCCAGCAGCTGGGGACAGGGTACTCAGCCCCAGCATTTT. The encoded protein is CASSWGQGTQPQHF. The chain is built from TRBV5-6 and TRBJ1-5; TRBD1 matches at 9 bases. This CDR3 is built from 14 residues. The junction had 4 bases not matched to a gene; V was cut back by 3 bases and J by 6 bases. CDR1 is SGHDT, CDR2 YYEEEE, per germline.

The V call is TRBV4-1, the J call TRBJ1-2; D gene uncertain. This CDR3 is 13 amino acids long. Trimming pared 0 bases from V and 8 bases from J, leaving 10 bases between. Germline V gene lookup returns CDR1 MGHRA and CDR2 YSYEKL. The CDR3 nucleotides are TGCGCCAGCAGCCAAGAGGAATTTCGGGGCTACACCTTC. This codes for CASSQEEFRGYTF.

This CDR3 reads CASSRSGKVYNEQFF. The CDR3 DNA reads TGCGCCAGCAGCCGTAGCGGGAAGGTCTACAATGAGCAGTTCTTC. The chain couples TRBV4-1 to TRBJ2-1, with TRBD2 identical over 8 bases. This CDR3 has 15 amino acids. Trimming removed 4 bases from V and 3 bases from J; junction bases left unmatched: 5. The germline V gene has CDR1 MGHRA and CDR2 YSYEKL.

The V gene is TRBV9, the J gene TRBJ1-2; 9 bases align to TRBD1. The V and J ends lost 2 bases and 2 bases, in that order; junction bases with no gene match: 7. This CDR3 contains 16 residues. Germline assignment: CDR1 SGDLS and CDR2 YYNGEE. In DNA form, the CDR3 reads TGTGCCAGCAGCGTCCAACACGGGACAGGGAACTATGGCTACACCTTC. This codes for CASSVQHGTGNYGYTF.

This clone showed up just a few times. The genes are TRBV27 and TRBJ1-2; D is possibly TRBD1 (5 bases). CDR3 length equals 13 residues. Per the germline V gene, CDR1 is MNHEY and CDR2 is SMNVEV (reference sequence). V was pared by 6 bases and J by 4 bases, with 12 bases between. The CDR3 sequence is CASSPTVTYGYTF. CDR3 sequence (DNA): TGTGCCAGCAGCCCGACAGTTACCTATGGCTACACCTTC.

The CDR3 nucleotides are TGTGCCAGCAGTTTACCCCTCGGCTCCCTTTACAATGAGCAGTTCTTC. It codes for CASSLPLGSLYNEQFF. The rearrangement links TRBV28 to TRBJ2-1; D is uncertain. V was clipped by 2 bases and J by 4 bases, with 15 bases between them. CDR1 is MDHEN and CDR2 is SYDVKM in the germline V gene. The CDR3 is 16 amino acids.